The present T cell receptor beta chain was sequenced within a study (dated by TCRdb to 2013 to 2016). General notes on the study: The study examined whether tumor-infiltrating Tregs in breast cancer are drawn from blood Tregs or arise in situ by conversion from other CD4+ T cell subsets.

CD4+CD25+CD127-/low cells were isolated as Tregs. In a larger group of around 20 breast cancer patients, a single TRBV12-4/TRBJ1-2 rearrangement was sequenced in tumor Tregs and in blood Treg, naive and memory CD4+ cells. Ficoll density gradient centrifugation was used to isolate mononuclear cells from lymph nodes or from approximately 50 ml of peripheral blood. A purity exceeding 90% was confirmed by FACS for the sorted cell populations. Within its sample, this clonotype is medium-sized (0.01 to 0.1%). Its antigen is unknown. No clone much larger than this one lies a single base away; base qualities are absent. Library preparation used multiplex PCR. The reads were generated on an Ion Torrent PGM. In the roughly 21-patient analysis, TRBV12-4/TRBJ1-2 clonotypes were amplified using adaptor-ligated barcode primers. For the roughly 20-patient cohort, the TRBV12-4/TRBJ1-2 amplicons were sequenced on the Ion Personal Genome Machine system. The authors processed their data as follows. For each of nine subset-tissue groups, sequencing data from the five patients were combined, and the groups were compared by unsupervised clustering of TCR gene usage. The Morisita-Horn index, with shared sequences weighted by their contribution to each repertoire, was used to calculate repertoire similarity. TCRdb trimmed public reads at Q25 via fastp, called clones via MiXCR and kept in-frame beta chains. Each entry is one CDR3 protein sequence, shown with its most common DNA and genes. TCRdb assigned the V and J calls; the authors' analysis was not used. This sample is represented by a few thousand distinct CDR3 sequences; 15% to 20% of them were singletons. The ten largest clones add up to around 29% of the sample.

General findings and caveats noted by the study authors: Tumor-infiltrating Treg TCR alpha and beta sequences overlapped most with tumor naive CD4+ T cells, then with blood naive CD4+ T cells. The validation in the larger cohort was limited to a single TCR beta V-J rearrangement instead of whole repertoires. Tumor memory CD4+ T cell TCR gene usage was found to cluster with blood and lymph node memory CD4+ cells and with lymph node naive CD4+ cells. Across some 25 patients, approximately 12% of tumor Treg TRBV12-4/TRBJ1-2 sequences were shared with naive CD4+ cells, compared with less than 2.3% shared with blood Tregs or memory cells.

The V and J ends are trimmed by 1 base and 8 bases, leaving 17 bases between them. The CDR3 measures 15 amino acids from cysteine to phenylalanine. Just the 45-base CDR3 DNA is kept, in frame starting at base 1. The receptor chain draws on TRBV12-3 or TRBV12-4 and TRBJ1-2, with the D segment identity uncertain. This TCR came from a female donor with breast cancer. The sequencing input was Tregs sorted from blood. This receptor has the CDR3 CASSLVLSTFVGYTF. The nucleotides read TGTGCCAGCAGTTTAGTCCTGTCCACGTTTGTGGGCTACACCTTC.